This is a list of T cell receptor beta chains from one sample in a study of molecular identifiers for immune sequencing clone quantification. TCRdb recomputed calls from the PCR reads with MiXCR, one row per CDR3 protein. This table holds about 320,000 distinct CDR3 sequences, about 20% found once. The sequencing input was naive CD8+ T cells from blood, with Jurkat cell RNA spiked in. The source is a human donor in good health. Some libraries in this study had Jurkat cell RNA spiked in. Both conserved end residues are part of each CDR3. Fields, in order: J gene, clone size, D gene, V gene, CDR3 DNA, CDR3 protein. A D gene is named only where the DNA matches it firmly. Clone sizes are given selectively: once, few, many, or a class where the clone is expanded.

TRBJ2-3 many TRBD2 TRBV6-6 TGTGCCAGCAGACGACAAGCGGGGTTAGCAGATACGCAGTATTTT CASRRQAGLADTQYF
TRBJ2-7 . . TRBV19 TGTGCCGGTAGTATAGGGGCGGGGACCTACGAGCAGTACTTC CAGSIGAGTYEQYF
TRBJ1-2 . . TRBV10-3 TGTGCCATCAGTGCCGACCTTGGTGTCAACTATGGCTACACCTTC CAISADLGVNYGYTF
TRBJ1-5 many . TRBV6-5 TGTGCCAGCGGACTTGCCAGAGGAAATCAGCCCCAGCATTTT CASGLARGNQPQHF
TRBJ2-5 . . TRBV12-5 TGTGCTAGTGGTTTGGAGATGAGGTTGGGTGAATATACAGAGACCCAGTACTTC CASGLEMRLGEYTETQYF
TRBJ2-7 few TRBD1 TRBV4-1 TGCGCCAGCAGCTACTCGACAGGGCTCGAGCAGTACTTC CASSYSTGLEQYF
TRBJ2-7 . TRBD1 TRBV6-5 TGTGCCAGCTACTCCGGGACAGGGCCCTACGAGCAGTACTTC CASYSGTGPYEQYF
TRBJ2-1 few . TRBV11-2 TGTGCCAGCAGCTCGATCTCGCGGGTCTACAATGAGCAGTTCTTC CASSSISRVYNEQFF
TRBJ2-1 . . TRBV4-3 TGCGCCAGCAGCTCTGCCGATAGCTCCTACAATGAGCAGTTCTTC CASSSADSSYNEQFF
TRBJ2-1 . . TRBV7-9 TGTGCCAGCAGCTTACCTGGGGGACTTCGCTCCTACAATGAGCAGTTCTTC CASSLPGGLRSYNEQFF
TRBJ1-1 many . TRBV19 TGTGCCAGTAGTATAGCGGCGAACACTGAAGCTTTCTTT CASSIAANTEAFF
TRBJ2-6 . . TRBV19 TGTGCCAGTAGTATGTCTACACGGGGGGCCAACGTCCTGACTTTC CASSMSTRGANVLTF
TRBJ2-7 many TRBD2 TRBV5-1 TGCGCCAGCAGCCCGACGGGGGGATACGTATACGAGCAGTACTTC CASSPTGGYVYEQYF
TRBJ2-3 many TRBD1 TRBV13 TGTGCCAGCAGCTCAGACGGACAGGGCGCAGATACGCAGTATTTT CASSSDGQGADTQYF
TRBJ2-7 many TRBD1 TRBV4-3 TGCGCCAGCAGCCACGGGACAGGTATGGCCGAGCAGTACTTC CASSHGTGMAEQYF
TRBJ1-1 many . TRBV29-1 TGCAGCGTTGAAAGAATAGAAGCTTTCTTT CSVERIEAFF
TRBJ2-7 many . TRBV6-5 TGTGCCACGGGGGAGAGCTCCTACGAGCAGTACTTC CATGESSYEQYF